This TCR beta chain is drawn from a study of T-cell reconstitution after alpha-beta-depleted transplantation in children. The CDR3 runs 11 residues. Germline V gene data show CDR1 as DFQATT and CDR2 as SNEGSKA (reference sequence). It was with unique molecular identifiers that the TCRbeta library was prepared. TCRdb analysed the PCR reads with MiXCR anew, one entry per CDR3 protein. The sample holds about 980,000 distinct CDR3 sequences, about 29% seen once. Study outcomes and limitations: Several hundred graft clones that had expanded were reportedly the source of alpha-beta T cells about two months after transplant. High day-60 TCRbeta diversity in some patients came from surviving recipient T cells and thymic progenitors.

Comments on this clonotype: As yet, its antigen is unknown. One junction end disagrees with the germline gene, perhaps due to a read error.

This sequence was found in a boy younger than two who had a stem cell transplant for SCID, so the T cells may come from the graft donor. Sequencing used PBMCs, mostly from graft donor cells, obtained 360 days after TCRalphabeta/CD19-depleted stem cell transplant. The chain combines TRBV20-1 with TRBJ2-7, with D hard to call. The CDR3 nucleotides are TGCAGTGCGAGAGATCCGGGCGAGCAGTACTTC. The encoded protein is CSARDPGEQYF.